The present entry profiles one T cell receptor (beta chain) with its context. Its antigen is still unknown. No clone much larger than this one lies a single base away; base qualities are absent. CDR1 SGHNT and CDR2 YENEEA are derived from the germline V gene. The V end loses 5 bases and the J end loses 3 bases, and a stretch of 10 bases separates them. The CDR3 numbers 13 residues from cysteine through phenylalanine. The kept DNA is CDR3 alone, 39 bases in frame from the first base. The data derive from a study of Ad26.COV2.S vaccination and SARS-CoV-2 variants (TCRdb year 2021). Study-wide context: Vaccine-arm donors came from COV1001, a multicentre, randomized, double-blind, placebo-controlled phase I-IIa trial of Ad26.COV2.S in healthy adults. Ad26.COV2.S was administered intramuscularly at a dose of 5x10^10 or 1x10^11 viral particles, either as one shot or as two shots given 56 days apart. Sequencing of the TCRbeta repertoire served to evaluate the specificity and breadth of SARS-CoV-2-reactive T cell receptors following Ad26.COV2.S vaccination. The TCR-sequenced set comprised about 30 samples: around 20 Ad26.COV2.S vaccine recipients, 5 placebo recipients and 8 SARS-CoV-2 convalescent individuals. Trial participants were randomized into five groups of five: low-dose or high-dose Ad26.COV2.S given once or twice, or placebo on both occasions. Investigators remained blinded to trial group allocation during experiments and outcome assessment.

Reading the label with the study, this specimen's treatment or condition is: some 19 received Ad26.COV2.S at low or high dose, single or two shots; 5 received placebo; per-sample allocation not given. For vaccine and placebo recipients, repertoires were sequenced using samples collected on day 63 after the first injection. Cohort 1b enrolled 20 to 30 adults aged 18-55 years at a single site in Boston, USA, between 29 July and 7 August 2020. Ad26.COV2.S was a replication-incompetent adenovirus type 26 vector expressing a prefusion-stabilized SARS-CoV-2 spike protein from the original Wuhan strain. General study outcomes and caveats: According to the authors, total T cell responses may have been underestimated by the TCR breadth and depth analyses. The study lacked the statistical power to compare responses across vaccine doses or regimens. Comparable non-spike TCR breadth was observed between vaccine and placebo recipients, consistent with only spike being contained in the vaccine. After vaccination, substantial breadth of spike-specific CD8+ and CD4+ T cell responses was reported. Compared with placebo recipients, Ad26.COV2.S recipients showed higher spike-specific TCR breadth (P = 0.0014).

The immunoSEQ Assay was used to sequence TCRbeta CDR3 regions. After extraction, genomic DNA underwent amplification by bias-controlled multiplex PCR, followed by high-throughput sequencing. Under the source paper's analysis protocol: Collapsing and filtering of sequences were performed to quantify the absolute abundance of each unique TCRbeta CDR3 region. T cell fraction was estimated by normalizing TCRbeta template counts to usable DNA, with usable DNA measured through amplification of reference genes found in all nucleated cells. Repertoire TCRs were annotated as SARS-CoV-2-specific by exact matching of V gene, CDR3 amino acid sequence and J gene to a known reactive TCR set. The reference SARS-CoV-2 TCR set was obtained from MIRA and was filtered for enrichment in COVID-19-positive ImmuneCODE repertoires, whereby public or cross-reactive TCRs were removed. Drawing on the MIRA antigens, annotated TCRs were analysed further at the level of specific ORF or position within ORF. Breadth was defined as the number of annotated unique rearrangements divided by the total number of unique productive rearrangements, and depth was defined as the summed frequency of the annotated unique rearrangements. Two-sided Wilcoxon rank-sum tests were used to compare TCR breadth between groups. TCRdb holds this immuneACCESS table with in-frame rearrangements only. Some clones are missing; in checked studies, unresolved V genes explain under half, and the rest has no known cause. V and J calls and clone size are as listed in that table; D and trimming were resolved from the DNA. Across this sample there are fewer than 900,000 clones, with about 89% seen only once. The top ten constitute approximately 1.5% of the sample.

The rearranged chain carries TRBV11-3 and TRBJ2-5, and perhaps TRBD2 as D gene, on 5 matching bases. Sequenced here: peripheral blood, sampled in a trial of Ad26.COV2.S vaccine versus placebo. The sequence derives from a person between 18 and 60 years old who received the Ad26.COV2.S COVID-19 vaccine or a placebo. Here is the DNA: TGTGCCAGCAGCCTAGCAGTGAAAGAGACCCAGTACTTC. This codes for CASSLAVKETQYF.